One and the same sample provided the 20 T cell receptor beta chains below, sequenced in a study of cytomegalovirus exposure and HLA in healthy donors. The PCR ran on 60 Vbeta and 13 Jbeta primers. Method: immunoSEQ multiplex PCR; TCRdb's copy keeps in-frame clones and lacks some. The sample holds roughly 200,000 clones; about 88% are singletons and the top ten take 0.31%. Source material: PBMCs. Every receptor here comes from a woman aged 25-40 years in good health and CMV-seronegative.

This clone was counted a few times. The chain uses TRBV6-5 and TRBJ2-2; 9 bases map to TRBD2. Germline V gene data show CDR1 as MNHEY and CDR2 as SVGAGI. CDR3 length: 16 amino acids. V lost 3 bases to trimming and J lost 2 bases; unmatched junction nucleotides: 4. CDR3 loop: CASSYVAGDNTGELFF. The CDR3 DNA sequence: TGTGCCAGCAGTTATGTAGCGGGGGACAACACCGGGGAGCTGTTTTTT.

The CDR3 spells CASSGSRRNTEAFF. The DNA of the CDR3 is TGTGCCAGCAGCGGTTCACGTAGGAACACTGAAGCTTTCTTT. The rearrangement uses TRBV2 and TRBJ1-1; D gene ambiguous. Germline assignment: CDR1 SNHLY and CDR2 FYNNEI. The CDR3 consists of 14 residues. V was trimmed by 6 bases and J by 1 base, leaving 12 bases between them.

The table lists this clone with a few counts. The chain couples TRBV5-5 to TRBJ2-1; 11 bases are shared with TRBD1. CDR3 length: 18 amino acids. Germline V lookup: CDR1 SGHKS, CDR2 YYEKEE (reference sequence). V shed 4 bases and J 1 base; nucleotides not matched to a gene: 10. The CDR3 bases are TGTGCCAGCAGCCTCCCCGGGACAGGGGGGTCTTCCTACAATGAGCAGTTCTTC. This sequence encodes CASSLPGTGGSSYNEQFF.

This chain's CDR3 is CASSIFSEQFF. The CDR3 DNA sequence: TGTGCCAGTAGTATATTTAGTGAGCAGTTCTTC. The rearrangement links TRBV19 to TRBJ2-1; D not certain. The CDR3 has 11 residues. Germline V gene sequence: CDR1 LNHDA, CDR2 SQIVND (reference sequence). V dropped 2 bases and J dropped 9 bases, with 5 bases sitting between them. The full variable domain, rest sourced from reference TRBV19 and TRBJ2-1, is DGGITQSPKYLFRKEGQNVTLSCEQNLNHDAMYWYRQDPGQGLRLIYYSQIVNDFQKGDIAEGYSVSREKKESFPLTVTSAQKNPTAFYLCASSIFSEQFFGPGTRLTVL.

CDR3: CASTTPGGPGKQYF. CDR3 coding DNA: TGTGCCAGCACTACCCCGGGGGGGCCTGGCAAGCAGTACTTC. The chain employs TRBV11-2 and TRBJ2-7, with TRBD2 matching over 8 bases. CDR1 is SGHAT and CDR2 is FQNNGV in the germline V gene. The CDR3 is made up of 14 amino acids. Trimming removed 7 bases from V and 8 bases from J; junction bases left unmatched: 13. Complete variable domain (other parts from reference TRBV11-2 and TRBJ2-7): EAGVAQSPRYKIIEKRQSVAFWCNPISGHATLYWYQQILGQGPKLLIQFQNNGVVDDSQLPKDRFSAERLKGVDSTLKIQPAKLEDSAVYLCASTTPGGPGKQYFGPGTRLTVT.

This chain joins TRBV15 and TRBJ1-4, with 8 bases lining up with TRBD1. V lost 6 bases and J lost 7; bases outside the gene matches: 7. The CDR3 length is 14 residues. CDR1 and CDR2 (germline): LNHNV, YYDKDF (reference sequence). The CDR3 loop is CATRAGGVGEKLFF. CDR3 sequence (DNA): TGTGCCACCAGGGCAGGGGGCGTGGGTGAAAAACTGTTTTTT.

The rearrangement links TRBV27 to TRBJ1-1; 12 bases are a match to TRBD1. This CDR3 spans 14 amino acids. With V trimmed by 6 bases and J by 5 bases, 4 bases remained unmatched. The germline CDR1 and CDR2 sequences are MNHEY and SMNVEV (reference sequence). The CDR3 DNA sequence: TGTGCCAGCAGGGGACAGGGGGCGCGGACTGAAGCTTTCTTT. This gives the protein CASRGQGARTEAFF.

In DNA, the CDR3 is TGTGCCAGCAGTGAGCGGGGAGCTAATGAAAAACTGTTTTTT. Protein: CASSERGANEKLFF. The rearrangement links TRBV6-1 to TRBJ1-4; D unresolved. This CDR3 is 14 amino acids long. Deletions cut 3 bases from V and 3 bases from J, with 8 bases between. Germline assignment: CDR1 MNHNS and CDR2 SASEGT.

V and J are TRBV7-6 and TRBJ2-7; 8 nucleotides line up with TRBD2. Germline loops: CDR1 SGHVS, CDR2 FNYEAQ. The CDR3 has 19 residues. With V trimmed by 5 bases and J by 3 bases, 21 bases remained unmatched. The CDR3, as DNA: TGTGCCAGCAGCCCTACCGGGGGGGCCCCGAAAGGTGGGGTCTACGAGCAGTACTTC. Its protein product is CASSPTGGAPKGGVYEQYF.

V gene TRBV6-6 combines with J gene TRBJ2-1; D remains ambiguous. The V gene lost 2 bases and the J gene lost 6 bases, with 11 bases spanning the gap. This CDR3 contains 14 residues. Germline CDR1 and CDR2: MNHNY and SVGAGI (reference sequence). CDR3 residues: CASSYPDSLNEQFF. CDR3 DNA: TGTGCCAGCAGTTACCCTGACTCGCTCAATGAGCAGTTCTTC.

This chain uses TRBV25-1 with TRBJ2-7, with 14 positions matching TRBD2. Germline V CDR1 and CDR2: MGHDK, SYGVNS. Trimming at V came to 8 bases and at J to 1 base, leaving 7 bases not matched to a gene. The CDR3 is 16 residues long. CDR3 sequence: CASWGLAGETSYEQYF. The CDR3 DNA is TGTGCCAGCTGGGGACTAGCGGGGGAGACGTCCTACGAGCAGTACTTC.

The rearrangement uses TRBV28 and TRBJ2-3, with 10 bases that match TRBD2. J lost 1 base, V lost 7 bases, and 2 bases had no gene match. This CDR3 is 14 amino acids long. The germline V gene encodes CDR1 MDHEN and CDR2 SYDVKM. This CDR3 is CASTGTSGTDTQYF. CDR3 DNA: TGTGCCAGCACAGGGACTAGCGGCACAGATACGCAGTATTTT.

The chain links TRBV6-1 to TRBJ2-5; 9 positions agree with TRBD2. Germline CDR1 is MNHNS and CDR2 is SASEGT. The CDR3 consists of 13 residues. Losses at the gene ends were 8 bases for V and 1 base for J; bases not matched to a gene: 2. CDR3 loop: CASGTSLQETQYF. In nucleotides, the CDR3 is TGTGCCAGCGGGACTAGCCTCCAAGAGACCCAGTACTTC.

This clone was found a few times. The rearrangement joins TRBV6-1 to TRBJ2-2; 7 bases are a match to TRBD2. Germline CDR1 MNHNS, CDR2 SASEGT. Unmatched junction bases numbered 18, after V lost 4 bases and J lost 7 bases. CDR3 length: 18 residues. CDR3 in amino acids: CASSGEGYGGSLNGELFF. CDR3 bases: TGTGCCAGCAGTGGGGAGGGGTACGGGGGTAGTTTGAACGGGGAGCTGTTTTTT.

This clone was recorded a few times. The V call is TRBV30, the J call TRBJ2-7; D unresolved. The germline V gene has CDR1 GTSNPN and CDR2 SVGIG (reference sequence). Trimming shortened V by 0 bases and J by 8 bases, and 17 bases separated the two germline ends. This CDR3 is 14 amino acids long. The DNA of the CDR3 is TGTGCCTGGAGTGTAGAACTCAGGTTAACCCAGCAGTACTTC. Amino acid sequence: CAWSVELRLTQQYF.

The gene calls are TRBV19 and TRBJ1-5, with D hard to call. The CDR3 covers 16 residues. The germline gives CDR1 LNHDA, CDR2 SQIVND (reference sequence). Trimming stripped 4 bases from V and 0 bases from J, with 13 bases between. The CDR3 sequence: CASSTRHLYSNQPQHF. DNA of the CDR3: TGTGCCAGTAGTACGAGACACCTATATAGCAATCAGCCCCAGCATTTT.

About this clone itself: This specimen includes other DNA sequences encoding the same CDR3. V gene TRBV7-9 combines with J gene TRBJ2-3; 7 bases map to TRBD2. Per the germline V gene, CDR1 is SEHNR and CDR2 is FQNEAQ (reference sequence). V lost 2 bases and J lost 6; bases outside the gene matches: 8. The CDR3 is 15 amino acids. The CDR3 DNA reads TGTGCCAGCAGCTTACTGATCGGGCGGGGGGATACGCAGTATTTT. Its translation is CASSLLIGRGDTQYF.

This clone appeared a single time. This chain links TRBV6-1 with TRBJ2-7, with D maybe TRBD1 (5 bases). This CDR3 comprises 14 residues. CDR1 MNHNS and CDR2 SASEGT come from the germline V gene. V was shortened by 6 bases and J by 4 bases, with 16 bases between the two germline ends. This CDR3 is CASRALGHLYEQYF. In DNA form, the CDR3 reads TGTGCCAGCAGAGCTTTAGGACACCTGTACGAGCAGTACTTC.

V usage is TRBV6-1 and J usage is TRBJ1-4; 7 bases map to TRBD1. Germline values: CDR1 MNHNS, CDR2 SASEGT. This CDR3 is built from 14 residues. Trimming took 5 bases from V and 4 from J; bases not matched to a gene: 4. CDR3 in DNA: TGTGCCAGCAGTATGGACAGGCTTAATGAAAAACTGTTTTTT. It yields the protein CASSMDRLNEKLFF.

The chain recombines TRBV5-1 with TRBJ1-2, with D maybe TRBD1 (6 bases). Germline-derived CDR1 and CDR2 are SGHRS and YFSETQ. V lost 2 bases and J lost 1, with 12 bases in between. The CDR3 has 15 residues. The DNA of the CDR3 is TGCGCCAGCAGCTTAGGACAGACAAATAACTATGGCTACACCTTC. This codes for CASSLGQTNNYGYTF.